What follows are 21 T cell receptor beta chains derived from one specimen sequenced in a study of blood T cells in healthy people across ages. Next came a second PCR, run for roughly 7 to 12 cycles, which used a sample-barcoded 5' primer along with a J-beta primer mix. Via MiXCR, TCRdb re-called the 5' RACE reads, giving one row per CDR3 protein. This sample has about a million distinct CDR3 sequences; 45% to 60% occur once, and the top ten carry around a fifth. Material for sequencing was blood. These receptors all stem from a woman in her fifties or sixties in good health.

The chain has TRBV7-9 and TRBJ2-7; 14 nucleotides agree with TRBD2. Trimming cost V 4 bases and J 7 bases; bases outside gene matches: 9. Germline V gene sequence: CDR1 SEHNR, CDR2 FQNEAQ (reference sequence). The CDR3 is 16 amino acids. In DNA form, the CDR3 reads TGTGCCAGCAGCTCCGGGACTAGCGGGAGCACAGATGAGCAGTACTTC. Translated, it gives CASSSGTSGSTDEQYF.

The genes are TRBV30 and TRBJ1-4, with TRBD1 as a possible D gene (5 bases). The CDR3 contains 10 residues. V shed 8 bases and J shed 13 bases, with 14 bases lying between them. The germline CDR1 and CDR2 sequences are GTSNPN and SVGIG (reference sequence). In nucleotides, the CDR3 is TGTGCCGCTGGGACTCGGGGACTGTTTTTT. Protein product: CAAGTRGLFF.

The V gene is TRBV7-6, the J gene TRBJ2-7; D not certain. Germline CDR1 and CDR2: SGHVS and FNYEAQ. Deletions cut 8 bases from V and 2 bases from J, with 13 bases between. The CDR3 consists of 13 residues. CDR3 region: CASFERSTYEQYF. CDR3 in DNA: TGTGCCAGCTTCGAACGGAGCACCTACGAGCAGTACTTC.

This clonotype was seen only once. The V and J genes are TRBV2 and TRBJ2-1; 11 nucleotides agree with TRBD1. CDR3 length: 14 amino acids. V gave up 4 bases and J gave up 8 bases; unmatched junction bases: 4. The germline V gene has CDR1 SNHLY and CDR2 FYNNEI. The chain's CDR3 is CASSVGQGVDEQFF. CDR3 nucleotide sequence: TGTGCCAGCAGTGTGGGACAGGGGGTAGATGAGCAGTTCTTC.

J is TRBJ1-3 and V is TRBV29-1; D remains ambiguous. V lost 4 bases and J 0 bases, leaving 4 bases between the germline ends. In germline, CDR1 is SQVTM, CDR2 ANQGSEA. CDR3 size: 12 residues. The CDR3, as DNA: TGCAGCGTTGGAATCTCTGGAAACACCATATATTTT. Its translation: CSVGISGNTIYF.

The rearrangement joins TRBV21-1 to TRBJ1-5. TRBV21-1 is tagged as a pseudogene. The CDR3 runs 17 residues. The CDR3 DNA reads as TGTGCCAGCAGCAAAAGGGACAGCCGGGAGTGGGGTCAGCCCCAGCATTTT. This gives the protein CASSKRDSREWGQPQHF.

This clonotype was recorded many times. The CDR3 reads CASSYEGHFEETQYF. The CDR3 DNA follows: TGTGCCAGCAGTTACGAGGGCCACTTTGAAGAGACCCAGTACTTC. The chain links TRBV6-2 or TRBV6-3 to TRBJ2-5; the D gene is possibly TRBD2 (5 bases). This CDR3 has 15 amino acids. Germline CDR1 and CDR2: MNHEY and SVGEGT. V gave up 2 bases and J gave up 3 bases, with 13 bases separating them.

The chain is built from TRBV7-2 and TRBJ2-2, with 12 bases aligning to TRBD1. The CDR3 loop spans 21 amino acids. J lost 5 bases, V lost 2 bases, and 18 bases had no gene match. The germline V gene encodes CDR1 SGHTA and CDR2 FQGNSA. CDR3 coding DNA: TGTGCCAGCAGCTTACGCCCGGGTTTGGGACAGGGGGCTCTCAGGACCGGGGAGCTGTTTTTT. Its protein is CASSLRPGLGQGALRTGELFF.

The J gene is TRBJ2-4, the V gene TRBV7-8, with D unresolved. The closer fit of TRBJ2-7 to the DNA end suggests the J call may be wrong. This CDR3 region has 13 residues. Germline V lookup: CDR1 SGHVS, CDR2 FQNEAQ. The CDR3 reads CASSSVNLGEQYF. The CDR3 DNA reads TGTGCCAGCAGCTCTGTAAACCTGGGCGAGCAGTACTTC.

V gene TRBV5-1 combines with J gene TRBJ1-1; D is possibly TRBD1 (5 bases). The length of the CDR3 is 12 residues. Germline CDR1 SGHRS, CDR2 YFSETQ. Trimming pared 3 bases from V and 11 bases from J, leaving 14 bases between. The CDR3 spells CASSYYGTGAFF. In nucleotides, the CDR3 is TGCGCCAGCAGCTACTACGGGACTGGGGCTTTCTTT. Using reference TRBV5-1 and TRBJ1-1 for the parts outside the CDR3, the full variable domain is KAGVTQTPRYLIKTRGQQVTLSCSPISGHRSVSWYQQTPGQGLQFLFEYFSETQRNKGNFPGRFSGRQFSNSRSEMNVSTLELGDSALYLCASSYYGTGAFFGQGTRLTVV.

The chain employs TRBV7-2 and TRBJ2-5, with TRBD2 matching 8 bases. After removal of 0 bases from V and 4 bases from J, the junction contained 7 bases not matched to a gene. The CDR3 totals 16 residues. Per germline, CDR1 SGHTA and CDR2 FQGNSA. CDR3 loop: CASSLASASGLETQYF. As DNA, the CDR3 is TGTGCCAGCAGCTTAGCTTCGGCTAGCGGGTTAGAGACCCAGTACTTC.

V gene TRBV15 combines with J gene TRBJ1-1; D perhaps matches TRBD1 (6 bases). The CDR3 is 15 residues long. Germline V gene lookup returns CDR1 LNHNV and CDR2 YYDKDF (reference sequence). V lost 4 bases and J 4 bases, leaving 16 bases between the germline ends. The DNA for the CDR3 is TGTGCCACCAGCACCGCCCGGAGGGGGGGCACTGAAGCTTTCTTT. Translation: CATSTARRGGTEAFF.

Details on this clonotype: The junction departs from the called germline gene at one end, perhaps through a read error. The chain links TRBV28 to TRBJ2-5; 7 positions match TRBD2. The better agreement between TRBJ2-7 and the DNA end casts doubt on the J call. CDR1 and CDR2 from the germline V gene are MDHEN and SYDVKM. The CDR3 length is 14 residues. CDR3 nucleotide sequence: TGTACCAGCAATTGGGCTAGCGGAACCTACGAGCAGTACTTC. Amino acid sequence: CTSNWASGTYEQYF.

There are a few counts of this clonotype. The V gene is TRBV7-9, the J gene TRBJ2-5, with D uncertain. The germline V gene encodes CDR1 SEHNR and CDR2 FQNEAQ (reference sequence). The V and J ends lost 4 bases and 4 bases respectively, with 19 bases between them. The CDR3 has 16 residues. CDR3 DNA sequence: TGTGCCAGCAGCTCCACTTCTAGGAACCTGGGAGAGACCCAGTACTTC. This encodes CASSSTSRNLGETQYF.

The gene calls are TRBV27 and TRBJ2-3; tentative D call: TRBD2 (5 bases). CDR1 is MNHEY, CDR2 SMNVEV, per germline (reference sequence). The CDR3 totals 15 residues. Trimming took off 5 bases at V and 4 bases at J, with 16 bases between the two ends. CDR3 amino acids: CASSRGSWIPDTQYF. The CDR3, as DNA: TGTGCCAGCAGTCGAGGGAGTTGGATACCAGATACGCAGTATTTT.

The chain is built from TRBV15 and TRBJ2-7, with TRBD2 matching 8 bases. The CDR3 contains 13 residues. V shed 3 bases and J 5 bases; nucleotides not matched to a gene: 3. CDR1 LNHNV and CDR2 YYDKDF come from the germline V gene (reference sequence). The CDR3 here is CATSRQAGDEQYF. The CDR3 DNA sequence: TGTGCCACCAGCAGGCAAGCGGGAGACGAGCAGTACTTC.

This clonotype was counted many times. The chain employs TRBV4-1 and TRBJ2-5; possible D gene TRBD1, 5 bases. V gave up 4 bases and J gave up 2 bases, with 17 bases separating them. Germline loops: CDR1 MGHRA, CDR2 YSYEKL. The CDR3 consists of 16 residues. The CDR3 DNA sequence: TGCGCCAGCAGCCTTTCCGGGTGGGGCCAACAAGAGACCCAGTACTTC. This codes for CASSLSGWGQQETQYF.

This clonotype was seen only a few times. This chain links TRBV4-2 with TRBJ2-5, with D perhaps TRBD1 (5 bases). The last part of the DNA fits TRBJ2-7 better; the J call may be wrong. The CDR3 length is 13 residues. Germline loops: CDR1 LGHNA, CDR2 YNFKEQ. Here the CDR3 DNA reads TGTGCCAGCAGCCAAGATGGGGCTCTCGAGCAGTACTTC. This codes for CASSQDGALEQYF.

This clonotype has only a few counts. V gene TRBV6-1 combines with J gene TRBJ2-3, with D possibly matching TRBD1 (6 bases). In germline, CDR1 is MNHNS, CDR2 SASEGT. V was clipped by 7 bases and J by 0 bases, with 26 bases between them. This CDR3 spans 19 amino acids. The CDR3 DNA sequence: TGTGCCAGCACCACTTTGAAACCCGGGACACAAGGCAGCACAGATACGCAGTATTTT. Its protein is CASTTLKPGTQGSTDTQYF.

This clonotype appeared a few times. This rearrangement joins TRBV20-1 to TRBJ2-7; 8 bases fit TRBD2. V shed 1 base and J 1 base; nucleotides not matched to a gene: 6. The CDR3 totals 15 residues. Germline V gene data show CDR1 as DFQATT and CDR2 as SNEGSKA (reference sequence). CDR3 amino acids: CSARVASGPSYEQYF. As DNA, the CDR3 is TGCAGTGCTAGAGTAGCTAGCGGGCCTTCCTACGAGCAGTACTTC.

The DNA for the CDR3 is TGTGCCACCCTCCTTGGAAGGGAGCAGTACTTC. This sequence encodes CATLLGREQYF. J is TRBJ2-7 and V is TRBV6-5; no clear D gene. CDR3 length equals 11 residues. Germline lookup yields CDR1 MNHEY and CDR2 SVGAGI. Trimming took 10 bases from V and 7 from J, leaving 14 bases between them.